This T cell receptor beta chain was sequenced for a study of blood T cell repertoires in COVID-19. Study as a whole: PBMCs, B-cell-depleted T cells, or T cells provided the cDNA or gDNA that made up the material.

Trimming removed 7 bases from V and 6 bases from J, with 16 bases in between. This CDR3 comprises 14 residues. Germline V gives CDR1 SNHLY, CDR2 FYNNEI. Original processing methods: Estimated nucleated cell counts came from reference gene primer amplification. TCRdb's copy holds only in-frame clones and misses some; the assay was immunoSEQ multiplex PCR. V and J calls and clone size come straight from that table; D and trimming were deduced from the DNA. The table includes some 180,000 clones, around 85% detected once. Assignments of participants to cohorts depended upon their own reported clinical history. Two negative PCRs, clearance, or symptom resolution were required of recovered Cohort 3 donors.

This chain connects TRBV2 to TRBJ2-1, with a tentative D call TRBD2 (6 bases). The sample consisted of PBMCs or T cells enriched from blood (not recorded which). The TCR originated in a man in his forties who had recovered from COVID-19. The CDR3 is CASNTWAGSNEQFF. Written as DNA, the CDR3 is TGTGCCAGCAATACCTGGGCGGGGAGCAATGAGCAGTTCTTC.